The present T cell receptor beta chain was sequenced within a study of cytomegalovirus exposure and HLA in healthy donors. Profiled with immunoSEQ multiplex PCR; TCRdb holds only in-frame clones, not every one. Among roughly 100,000 clones listed, 88% were seen once. Germline V CDR1 and CDR2: MNHEY, SVGAGI. The CDR3 loop spans 13 amino acids. The ends were cut back, 8 bases at V and 1 base at J, with 11 bases in the middle. The sequencing input was PBMCs. This chain joins TRBV6-5 and TRBJ1-2; perhaps TRBD1 as D (5 bases). The clonotype originates from a woman between 18 and 30 years old in good health and CMV-seropositive. CDR3 coding DNA: TGTGCCAGCCGCCCGACAGTTAACTATGGCTACACCTTC. Protein: CASRPTVNYGYTF.